Detailed here is one T cell receptor (beta chain). V lost 4 bases to trimming and J lost 2 bases; unmatched junction nucleotides: 8. The germline gives CDR1 SGDLS, CDR2 YYNGEE. There are 15 residues in the CDR3. This sample stems from a study of cytomegalovirus exposure and HLA in healthy donors. In the PCR, 60 Vbeta and 13 Jbeta primers were used. The assay was immunoSEQ multiplex PCR, and TCRdb's table has in-frame clones only and misses some. The sample lists just over 65,000 clones; approximately 80% were seen once. Sequencing was done on a sample of PBMCs. The chain combines TRBV9 with TRBJ2-5, with TRBD1 matching 7 bases. The clonotype was recovered from a human donor in good health. The DNA of the CDR3 is TGTGCCAGCAGCCCAACCAGGACAGGTCAAGAGACCCAGTACTTC. This translates into CASSPTRTGQETQYF.